This T cell receptor (beta chain) was sequenced during a study of cytomegalovirus exposure and HLA in healthy donors. Whole-study context: Earlier sequencing of 150 million to 200 million T cells yielded under 120 million unique TCR beta sequences.

On this clone: Its antigen remains unidentified.

The V end lost 0 bases, the J end lost 3 bases, and 21 bases lay between the germline ends. The CDR3 covers 18 residues. The V gene's germline CDR1 is MGHRA and CDR2 YSYEKL. It was with 60 Vbeta and 13 Jbeta primers that the PCR ran. Measured with immunoSEQ multiplex PCR; TCRdb has only the in-frame clones, and not every one. The sample consists of around 130,000 clones, around 78% of them appearing once. Study-wide points: Upon later analysis, HLA-associated TCR beta chains proved more clonally expanded than other, equally common chains. Excluded were some V segments that proved indistinguishable, including TRBV6-2 and TRBV6-3. The authors listed 150 to 200 TCR beta chains as cytomegalovirus-associated.

This sequence originates from a woman in her forties or fifties in good health and CMV-seronegative. Sequenced: PBMCs. V and J are TRBV4-1 and TRBJ2-7, with a possible D match to TRBD2 (7 bases). The CDR3: CASSQDGGGRDLSYEQYF. As DNA, the CDR3 is TGCGCCAGCAGCCAAGATGGGGGGGGCAGGGACCTTAGCTACGAGCAGTACTTC.